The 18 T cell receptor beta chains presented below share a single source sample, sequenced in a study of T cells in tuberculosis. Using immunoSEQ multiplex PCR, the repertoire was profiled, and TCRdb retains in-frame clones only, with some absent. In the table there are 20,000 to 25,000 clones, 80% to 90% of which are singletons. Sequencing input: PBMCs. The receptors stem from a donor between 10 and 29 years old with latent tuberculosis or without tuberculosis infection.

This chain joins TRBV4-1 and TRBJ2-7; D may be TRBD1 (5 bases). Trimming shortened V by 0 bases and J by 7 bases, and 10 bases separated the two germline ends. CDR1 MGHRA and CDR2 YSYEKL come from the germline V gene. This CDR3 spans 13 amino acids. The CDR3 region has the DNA TGCGCCAGCAGCCAAGATAGGGGTTCGGAGCAGTACTTC. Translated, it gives CASSQDRGSEQYF.

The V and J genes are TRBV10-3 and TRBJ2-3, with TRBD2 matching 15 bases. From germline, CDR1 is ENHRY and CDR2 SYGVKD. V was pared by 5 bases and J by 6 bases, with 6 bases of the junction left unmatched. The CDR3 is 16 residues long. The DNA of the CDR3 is TGTGCCATCAGTATATCCGGGACTAGCGGGGGGGATACGCAGTATTTT. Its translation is CAISISGTSGGDTQYF.

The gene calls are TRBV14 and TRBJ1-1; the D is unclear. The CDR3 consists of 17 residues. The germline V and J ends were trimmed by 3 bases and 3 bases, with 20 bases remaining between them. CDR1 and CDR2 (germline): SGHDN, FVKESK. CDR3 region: CASSHRNLRQNDTEAFF. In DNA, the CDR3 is TGTGCCAGCAGCCACCGTAATCTTCGACAAAATGACACTGAAGCTTTCTTT. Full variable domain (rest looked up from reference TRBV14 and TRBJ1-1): EAGVTQFPSHSVIEKGQTVTLRCDPISGHDNLYWYRRVMGKEIKFLLHFVKESKQDESGMPNNRFLAERTGGTYSTLKVQPAELEDSGVYFCASSHRNLRQNDTEAFFGQGTRLTVV.

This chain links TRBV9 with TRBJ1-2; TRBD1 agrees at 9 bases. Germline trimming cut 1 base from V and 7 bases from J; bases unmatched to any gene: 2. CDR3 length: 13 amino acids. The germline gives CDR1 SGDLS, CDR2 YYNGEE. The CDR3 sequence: CASSVRDRAGYTF. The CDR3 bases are TGTGCCAGCAGCGTAAGGGACAGGGCTGGCTACACCTTC.

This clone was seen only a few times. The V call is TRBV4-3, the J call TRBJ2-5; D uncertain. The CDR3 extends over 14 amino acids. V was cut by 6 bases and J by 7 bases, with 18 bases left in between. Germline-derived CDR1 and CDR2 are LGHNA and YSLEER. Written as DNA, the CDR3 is TGCGCCAGCAGTCTAGAAACTACCTCGGGGACCCAGTACTTC. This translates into CASSLETTSGTQYF.

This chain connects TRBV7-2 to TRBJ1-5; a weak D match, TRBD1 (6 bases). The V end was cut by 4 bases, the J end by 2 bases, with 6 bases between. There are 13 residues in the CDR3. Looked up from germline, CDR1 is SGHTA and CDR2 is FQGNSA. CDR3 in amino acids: CASSYRGNQPQHF. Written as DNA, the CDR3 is TGTGCCAGCAGCTACAGGGGCAATCAGCCCCAGCATTTT.

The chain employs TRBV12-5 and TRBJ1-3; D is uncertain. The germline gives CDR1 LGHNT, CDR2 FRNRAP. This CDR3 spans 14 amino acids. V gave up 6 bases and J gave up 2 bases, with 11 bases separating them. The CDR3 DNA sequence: TGTGCTAGTGGCAGGTACACGACTGGAAACACCATATATTTT. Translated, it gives CASGRYTTGNTIYF.

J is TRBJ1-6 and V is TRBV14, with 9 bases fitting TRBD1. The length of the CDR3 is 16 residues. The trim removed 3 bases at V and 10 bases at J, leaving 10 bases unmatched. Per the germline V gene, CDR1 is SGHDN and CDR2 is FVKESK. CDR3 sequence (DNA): TGTGCCAGCAGCCATCCCCGGACAGGGGTTTACTCACCCCTCCACTTT. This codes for CASSHPRTGVYSPLHF.

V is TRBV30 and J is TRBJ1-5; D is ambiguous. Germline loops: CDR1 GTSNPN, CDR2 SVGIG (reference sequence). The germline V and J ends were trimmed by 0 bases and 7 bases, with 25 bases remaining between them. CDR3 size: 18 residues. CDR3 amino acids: CAWSVQSSRQSLKQPQHF. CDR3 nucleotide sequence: TGTGCCTGGAGTGTACAGTCGTCCCGTCAATCCCTAAAACAGCCCCAGCATTTT.

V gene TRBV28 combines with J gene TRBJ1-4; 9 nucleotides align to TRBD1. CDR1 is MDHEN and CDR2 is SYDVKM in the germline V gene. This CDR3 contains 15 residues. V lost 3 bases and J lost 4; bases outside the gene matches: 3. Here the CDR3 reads CASSFKDRGNEKLFF. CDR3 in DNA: TGTGCCAGCAGTTTCAAGGACAGGGGTAATGAAAAACTGTTTTTT.

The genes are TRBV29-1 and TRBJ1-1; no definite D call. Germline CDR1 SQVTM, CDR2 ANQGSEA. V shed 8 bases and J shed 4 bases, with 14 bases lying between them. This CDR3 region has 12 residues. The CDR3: CSFGGLGTEAFF. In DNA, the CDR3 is TGCAGCTTTGGAGGACTGGGCACTGAAGCTTTCTTT.

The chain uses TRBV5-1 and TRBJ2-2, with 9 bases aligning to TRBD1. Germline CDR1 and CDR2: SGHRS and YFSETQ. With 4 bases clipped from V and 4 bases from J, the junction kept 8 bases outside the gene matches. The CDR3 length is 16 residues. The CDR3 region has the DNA TGCGCCAGCAGCCCCGGGACAGGGATAAGCACCGGGGAGCTGTTTTTT. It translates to CASSPGTGISTGELFF.

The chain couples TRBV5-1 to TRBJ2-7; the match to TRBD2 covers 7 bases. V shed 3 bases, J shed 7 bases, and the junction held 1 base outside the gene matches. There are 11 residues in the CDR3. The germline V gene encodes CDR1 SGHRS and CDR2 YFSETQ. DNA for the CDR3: TGCGCCAGCAGCTCCGGGGGGGAGCAGTACTTC. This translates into CASSSGGEQYF.

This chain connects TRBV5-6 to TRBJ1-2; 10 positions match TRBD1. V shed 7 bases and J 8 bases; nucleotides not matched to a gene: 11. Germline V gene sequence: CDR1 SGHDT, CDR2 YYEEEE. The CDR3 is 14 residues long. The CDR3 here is CASQIGTGAHGYTF. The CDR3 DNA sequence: TGTGCCAGCCAGATCGGGACAGGGGCTCACGGCTACACCTTC.

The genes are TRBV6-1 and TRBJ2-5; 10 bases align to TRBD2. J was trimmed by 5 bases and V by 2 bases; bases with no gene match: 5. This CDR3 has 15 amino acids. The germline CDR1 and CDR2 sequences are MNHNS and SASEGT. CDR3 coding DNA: TGTGCCAGCAGTGAATCAAGCGGGGGGGCCGAGACCCAGTACTTC. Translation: CASSESSGGAETQYF.

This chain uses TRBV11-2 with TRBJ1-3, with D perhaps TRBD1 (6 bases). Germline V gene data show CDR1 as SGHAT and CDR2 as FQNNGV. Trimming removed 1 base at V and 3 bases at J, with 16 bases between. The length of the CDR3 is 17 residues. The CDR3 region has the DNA TGTGCCAGCAGCTTAGCGGTCAGGGGCAAAGTTGGAAACACCATATATTTT. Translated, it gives CASSLAVRGKVGNTIYF.

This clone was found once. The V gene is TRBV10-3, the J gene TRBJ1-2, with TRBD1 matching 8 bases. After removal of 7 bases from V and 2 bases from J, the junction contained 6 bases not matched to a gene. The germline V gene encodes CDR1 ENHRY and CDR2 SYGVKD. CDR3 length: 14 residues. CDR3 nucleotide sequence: TGTGCCATCACCCCGACAGGGGCCAACTATGGCTACACCTTC. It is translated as CAITPTGANYGYTF.

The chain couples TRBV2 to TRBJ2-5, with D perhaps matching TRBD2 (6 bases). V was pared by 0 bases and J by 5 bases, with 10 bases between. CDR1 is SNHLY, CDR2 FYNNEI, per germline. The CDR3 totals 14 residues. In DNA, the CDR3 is TGTGCCAGCAGTGAAGCGTGGGACTCCGAGACCCAGTACTTC. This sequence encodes CASSEAWDSETQYF.